Following are 8 T cell receptor beta chains from one sample sequenced in a study of technical replicates of blood from a handful of donors. Measured with immunoSEQ multiplex PCR; TCRdb has only the in-frame clones, and not every one. The sample yields roughly 68,000 clones, around nine tenths seen once. Sequenced sample: PBMCs. The receptors originated from a human donor in good health. Some clones in this sample may be carry-over from other donors' samples.

The chain uses TRBV4-2 and TRBJ1-3, with D perhaps TRBD1 (5 bases). V gave up 0 bases and J gave up 3 bases, with 12 bases separating them. Germline CDR1 is LGHNA and CDR2 is YNFKEQ. There are 16 residues in the CDR3. The CDR3 region has the DNA TGTGCCAGCAGCCAAGAAAGGGGATCAGTTGGAAACACCATATATTTT. It translates to CASSQERGSVGNTIYF.

The rearrangement joins TRBV19 to TRBJ1-1; unclear D gene. The CDR3 extends over 15 amino acids. V gave up 4 bases and J gave up 1 base, with 13 bases separating them. Germline V gives CDR1 LNHDA, CDR2 SQIVND (reference sequence). The CDR3 bases are TGTGCCAGTAGTACCCCACAGTACGGGAACACTGAAGCTTTCTTT. It translates to CASSTPQYGNTEAFF.

This clone was found a few times. V usage is TRBV6-4 and J usage is TRBJ2-3; 7 positions agree with TRBD2. CDR3 length: 16 amino acids. Trimming removed 0 bases from V and 3 bases from J; junction bases left unmatched: 6. The germline CDR1 and CDR2 sequences are MRHNA and SNTAGT. The chain's CDR3 is CASSDSPGGTTDTQYF. The CDR3 DNA follows: TGTGCCAGCAGTGACTCTCCGGGGGGAACAACAGATACGCAGTATTTT.

The chain couples TRBV19 to TRBJ1-1; 7 bases align to TRBD1. In germline, CDR1 is LNHDA, CDR2 SQIVND (reference sequence). The V gene end was trimmed by 8 bases and the J gene end by 1 base; junction bases not matched to a gene: 7. The CDR3 runs to 14 residues. The DNA for the CDR3 is TGTGCCAGTGAAAGACAGGGCTGGAACACTGAAGCTTTCTTT. Residues: CASERQGWNTEAFF.

The rearrangement joins TRBV7-3 to TRBJ2-1; 9 bases map to TRBD2. Germline assignment: CDR1 SGHTA and CDR2 FQGTGA. With 5 bases clipped from V and 7 bases from J, the junction kept 6 bases outside the gene matches. The CDR3 runs to 14 residues. The CDR3 region is CASSTGTSMNEQFF. The CDR3 region has the DNA TGTGCCAGCAGCACCGGGACTAGCATGAATGAGCAGTTCTTC.

This sequence joins TRBV7-6 and TRBJ2-1, with 7 nucleotides matching TRBD2. Germline V gene data show CDR1 as SGHVS and CDR2 as FNYEAQ. With 4 bases clipped from V and 7 bases from J, the junction kept 10 bases outside the gene matches. There are 15 residues in the CDR3. CDR3 in amino acids: CASSSGGGGYNEQFF. CDR3 DNA sequence: TGTGCCAGCAGCTCCGGCGGGGGAGGGTATAATGAGCAGTTCTTC.

A few counts support this clone. The chain is built from TRBV19 and TRBJ2-1; D call uncertain. The CDR3 covers 14 residues. The ends were cut back, 4 bases at V and 0 bases at J, with 7 bases in the middle. The germline CDR1 and CDR2 sequences are LNHDA and SQIVND (reference sequence). This chain's CDR3 is CASSTPVSYNEQFF. The CDR3 coding sequence is TGTGCCAGTAGTACCCCAGTCTCCTACAATGAGCAGTTCTTC.

On this clone: The same CDR3 is also encoded by other DNA sequences in this sample. The chain links TRBV11-3 to TRBJ2-2; no firm D call. Looked up from germline, CDR1 is SGHNT and CDR2 is YENEEA. Trimming stripped 4 bases from V and 6 bases from J, with 9 bases between. The CDR3 extends over 13 amino acids. The CDR3 DNA sequence: TGTGCCAGCAGCTCCCCGCGGTCCGGGGAGCTGTTTTTT. Translating gives CASSSPRSGELFF.